This note documents a single T cell receptor (beta chain) sequence. Original analysis: Scientists estimated how many nucleated cells there were by amplifying reference gene primers. The assay was immunoSEQ multiplex PCR, and TCRdb's table has in-frame clones only and misses some. The V and J calls and clone size were taken over from that table, and D and trimming were inferred from the DNA. The sample records approximately 70,000 clones, over 75% being singletons. This sample is drawn from a study of blood T cell repertoires in COVID-19. The wider study: The United States, Italy and Spain supplied acute and convalescent COVID-19 samples. T cells, B-cell-depleted T cells, or PBMCs provided the cDNA or gDNA that served as material.

The TCR originated in a middle-aged man with COVID-19, enrolled during active disease. Sequenced: peripheral blood.

The CDR3 DNA reads as TGTGCCACCAGCAGGAGAAACAGGGCATCTGGAAACACCATATATTTT. It is translated as CATSRRNRASGNTIYF. The chain combines TRBV15 with TRBJ1-3; a possible D gene is TRBD1 (6 bases). The CDR3 runs to 16 residues. Trimming stripped 3 bases from V and 1 base from J, with 13 bases between. CDR1 is LNHNV, CDR2 YYDKDF, per germline (reference sequence).